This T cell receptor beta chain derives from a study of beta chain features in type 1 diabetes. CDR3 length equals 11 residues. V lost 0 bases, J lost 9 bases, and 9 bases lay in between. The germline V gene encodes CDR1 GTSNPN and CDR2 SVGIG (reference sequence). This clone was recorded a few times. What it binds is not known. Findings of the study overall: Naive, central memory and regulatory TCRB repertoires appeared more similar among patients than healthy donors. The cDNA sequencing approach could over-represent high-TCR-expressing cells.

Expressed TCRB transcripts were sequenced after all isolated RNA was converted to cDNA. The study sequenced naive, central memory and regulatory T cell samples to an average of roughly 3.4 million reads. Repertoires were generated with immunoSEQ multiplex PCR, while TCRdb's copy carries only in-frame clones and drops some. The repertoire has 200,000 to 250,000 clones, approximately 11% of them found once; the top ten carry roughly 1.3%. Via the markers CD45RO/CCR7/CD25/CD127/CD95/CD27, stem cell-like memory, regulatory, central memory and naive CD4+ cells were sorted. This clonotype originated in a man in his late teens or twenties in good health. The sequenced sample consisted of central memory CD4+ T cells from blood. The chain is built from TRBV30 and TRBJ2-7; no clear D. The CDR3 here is CAWSVKYRQYF. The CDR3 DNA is TGTGCCTGGAGTGTTAAGTACAGGCAGTACTTC.